This TCR beta chain was found in a study of beta chain features in type 1 diabetes. General study findings and limits: Shorter TCRB CDR3s, moderately but significantly so, marked every one of the four CD4+ subsets in Type 1 diabetes patients. Within patients, naive, central memory and Treg TCRB repertoires seemed more similar than within healthy donors.

Expressed TCRB transcripts were sequenced because the isolated RNA had all been reverse transcribed beforehand. Here immunoSEQ multiplex PCR was the method, and the copy in TCRdb shows in-frame clones only, minus some. The sample lists approximately 360,000 clones; roughly 12% were seen once. Germline V gene data show CDR1 as LGHNA and CDR2 as YNFKEQ. V trimming: 2 bases; J trimming: 4 bases; junction bases outside the gene matches: 17. CDR3 size: 19 residues. With respect to this clone: What it binds is not known.

This TCR came from a woman between 18 and 29 years old with type 1 diabetes. The rearrangement links TRBV4-2 to TRBJ2-7; 10 bases are a match to TRBD2. The sequenced material came from naive CD4+ T cells from blood. The chain's CDR3 is CASSQTGTSVKGRTYEQYF. The CDR3 coding sequence is TGTGCCAGCAGCCAAACCGGGACTAGCGTCAAAGGGAGGACATACGAGCAGTACTTC.